The next 7 T cell receptor beta chains were all read from a single sample in a study of T cells in localized non-small cell lung cancer. TCRdb's table, derived via immunoSEQ multiplex PCR, lists solely in-frame clones and lacks some. The sample carries around 3,100 clones, approximately 20% recorded once. This sample comprised lung tumor tissue, obtained before any cancer treatment. Receptors originate from a man aged 35-75 years with stage I squamous cell lung carcinoma.

The chain links TRBV18 to TRBJ2-2; D perhaps matches TRBD1 (5 bases). Trimming cost V 3 bases and J 3 bases, with 8 bases left between them. Germline V gives CDR1 KGHSH, CDR2 LQKENI. The CDR3 contains 14 residues. CDR3 loop: CASSPKGDTGELFF. The CDR3 DNA is TGTGCCAGCTCACCGAAAGGGGACACCGGGGAGCTGTTTTTT.

The chain employs TRBV6-8 and TRBJ1-5; D not resolved. V was cut by 8 bases and J by 0 bases, with 11 bases left in between. CDR1 is MNHGY, CDR2 SAAAGT, per germline. The CDR3 extends over 14 amino acids. CDR3 in DNA: TGTGCCAGCCTAGGACTGATTAGCAATCAGCCCCAGCATTTT. Translation: CASLGLISNQPQHF.

The chain combines TRBV13 with TRBJ2-2, with D unresolved. Germline CDR1 is PRHDT and CDR2 is FYEKMQ (reference sequence). Trimming took 0 bases from V and 8 from J, leaving 7 bases between them. This CDR3 has 13 amino acids. CDR3 bases: TGTGCCAGCAGCTTAGGAAGGGCTGGGGAGCTGTTTTTT. Translated: CASSLGRAGELFF. Full variable domain (rest looked up from reference TRBV13 and TRBJ2-2): AAGVIQSPRHLIKEKRETATLKCYPIPRHDTVYWYQQGPGQDPQFLISFYEKMQSDKGSIPDRFSAQQFSDYHSELNMSSLELGDSALYFCASSLGRAGELFFGEGSRLTVL.

This clone has a handful of counts. J is TRBJ2-7 and V is TRBV28; weak D call: TRBD1 (7 bases). The V end lost 3 bases, the J end lost 2 bases, and 14 bases lay between the germline ends. Looked up from germline, CDR1 is MDHEN and CDR2 is SYDVKM. CDR3 length equals 15 residues. The chain's CDR3 is CASSLRDSLPYEQYF. CDR3 sequence (DNA): TGTGCCAGCAGTTTGCGGGACAGCTTACCCTACGAGCAGTACTTC. Filled out from reference TRBV28 and TRBJ2-7, the complete variable domain reads DVKVTQSSRYLVKRTGEKVFLECVQDMDHENMFWYRQDPGLGLRLIYFSYDVKMKEKGDIPEGYSVSREKKERFSLILESASTNQTSMYLCASSLRDSLPYEQYFGPGTRLTVT.

The gene calls are TRBV6-8 and TRBJ2-7, with a weak D call TRBD1 (6 bases). The CDR3 extends over 15 amino acids. Per the germline V gene, CDR1 is MNHGY and CDR2 is SAAAGT. V was cut by 0 bases and J by 6 bases, with 15 bases left in between. The CDR3 nucleotides read TGTGCCAGCAGTTACTCGAGTGGGGGCTCGGGCGAGCAGTACTTC. Translating gives CASSYSSGGSGEQYF.

There are a few counts of this clone. This rearrangement joins TRBV28 to TRBJ2-7; 11 bases match TRBD2. The ends lost 7 bases at V and 1 base at J; junction bases unmatched: 3. From germline, CDR1 is MDHEN and CDR2 SYDVKM. This CDR3 region has 14 residues. The CDR3 DNA is TGTGCCAGCACGCTAGCGGGGGGTTCCTACGAGCAGTACTTC. This translates into CASTLAGGSYEQYF. The full variable domain, completed using reference TRBV28 and TRBJ2-7, is DVKVTQSSRYLVKRTGEKVFLECVQDMDHENMFWYRQDPGLGLRLIYFSYDVKMKEKGDIPEGYSVSREKKERFSLILESASTNQTSMYLCASTLAGGSYEQYFGPGTRLTVT.

V usage is TRBV19 and J usage is TRBJ1-1; D gene ambiguous. Germline CDR1 LNHDA, CDR2 SQIVND (reference sequence). The CDR3 loop spans 15 amino acids. Trimming stripped 6 bases from V and 0 bases from J, with 14 bases between. CDR3 nucleotides: TGTGCCAGTAGGGCTGGGGAGTCCATGAACACTGAAGCTTTCTTT. Translating gives CASRAGESMNTEAFF.